This entry lists 17 T cell receptor beta chains sequenced from one sample in a study of cytomegalovirus exposure and HLA in healthy donors. The primer mix had 60 Vbeta and 13 Jbeta primers. Sequencing was performed with immunoSEQ multiplex PCR; in TCRdb, only in-frame clones are kept and a portion is missing. The top ten clones hold roughly 1.6% of a sample with around 180,000 clones, approximately 71% of them seen once. Sequencing used PBMCs. These receptors were collected from a girl aged 5-17 years in good health and CMV-seronegative.

The chain's CDR3 is CASTPAGTLRLSTEAFF. Here the CDR3 DNA reads TGTGCCAGCACCCCCGCAGGGACACTGCGACTGAGCACTGAAGCTTTCTTT. This chain links TRBV7-2 with TRBJ1-1, with D perhaps TRBD1 (6 bases). In germline, CDR1 is SGHTA, CDR2 FQGNSA. V lost 7 bases and J lost 4, with 25 bases in between. The CDR3 length is 17 residues.

CDR3 sequence reads: CASSHSRASGSGDTQYF. Here the CDR3 DNA reads TGCGCCAGCAGCCATTCCCGGGCTAGCGGGAGTGGAGATACGCAGTATTTT. The V gene is TRBV5-1, the J gene TRBJ2-3; 10 nucleotides align to TRBD2. Germline CDR1 and CDR2: SGHRS and YFSETQ. The junction had 13 bases not matched to a gene; V was cut back by 4 bases and J by 5 bases. The CDR3 runs to 17 residues.

The J gene is TRBJ2-7, the V gene TRBV5-6, with a tentative D call TRBD2 (6 bases). CDR1 is SGHDT, CDR2 YYEEEE, per germline. The CDR3 consists of 15 residues. V lost 2 bases, J lost 4 bases, and 16 bases lay in between. The CDR3 bases are TGTGCCAGCAGCTTTGCCGCCTGGGGGGAGTACGAGCAGTACTTC. This sequence encodes CASSFAAWGEYEQYF.

The V call is TRBV2, the J call TRBJ1-1, with D tentatively TRBD1 (6 bases). This CDR3 region has 15 residues. Germline V CDR1 and CDR2: SNHLY, FYNNEI. Between the trimmed V and J ends, which lost 0 bases and 4 bases, there was a span of 12 bases. This chain's CDR3 is CASSEAGGAPTEAFF. CDR3 nucleotide sequence: TGTGCCAGCAGTGAAGCGGGGGGGGCGCCCACTGAAGCTTTCTTT.

V and J are TRBV18 and TRBJ2-3; 12 bases align to TRBD2. CDR1 is KGHSH and CDR2 is LQKENI in the germline V gene. The CDR3 is 18 residues long. The trim removed 6 bases at V and 0 bases at J, leaving 10 bases unmatched. The CDR3 loop reads CASSRLAGDPTSTDTQYF. The CDR3 DNA is TGTGCCAGCTCGCGACTAGCGGGGGATCCAACTAGCACAGATACGCAGTATTTT.

This CDR3 reads CASSYSPTGMNTEAFF. The CDR3 DNA follows: TGTGCCAGCAGTTACTCGCCAACGGGAATGAACACTGAAGCTTTCTTT. V and J are TRBV6-5 and TRBJ1-1; unclear D gene. CDR1 and CDR2 from the germline V gene are MNHEY and SVGAGI. The CDR3 is 16 amino acids. The V end was cut by 0 bases, the J end by 0 bases, with 11 bases between.

This rearrangement joins TRBV5-6 to TRBJ1-1; 9 nucleotides agree with TRBD1. Trimming took 3 bases from V and 11 from J; bases not matched to a gene: 8. The germline CDR1 and CDR2 sequences are SGHDT and YYEEEE. The CDR3 totals 13 residues. The chain's CDR3 is CASSWGTGLLAFF. The CDR3 DNA is TGTGCCAGCAGCTGGGGGACAGGGTTGTTGGCTTTCTTT.

CDR3 sequence (DNA): TGTGCCAGCAGCTTGATTGGACAGGGAAGGCCCCAGCATTTT. This codes for CASSLIGQGRPQHF. The chain carries TRBV5-5 and TRBJ1-5; TRBD1 matches at 8 bases. The germline gives CDR1 SGHKS, CDR2 YYEKEE (reference sequence). V shed 1 base, J shed 9 bases, and the junction held 6 bases outside the gene matches. CDR3 length: 14 residues.

The chain joins TRBV6-1 to TRBJ2-7; a possible D gene is TRBD1 (5 bases). CDR3 size: 15 residues. V shed 4 bases and J shed 3 bases, with 16 bases lying between them. Germline V gene data show CDR1 as MNHNS and CDR2 as SASEGT. In nucleotides, the CDR3 is TGTGCCAGCAGTGCCCCAGGGAACTTAAACTACGAGCAGTACTTC. Translating it yields CASSAPGNLNYEQYF.

This sequence joins TRBV4-1 and TRBJ2-1, with a possible D match to TRBD1 (5 bases). CDR1 is MGHRA, CDR2 YSYEKL, per germline. The CDR3 is 14 amino acids. V was shortened by 0 bases and J by 7 bases, with 10 bases between the two germline ends. The CDR3 is CASSQEISGNEQFF. The CDR3 bases are TGCGCCAGCAGCCAAGAGATTTCAGGGAATGAGCAGTTCTTC.

This rearrangement joins TRBV9 to TRBJ1-5; D remains unclear. The germline gives CDR1 SGDLS, CDR2 YYNGEE. This CDR3 comprises 12 residues. V lost 1 base and J 6 bases, leaving 5 bases between the germline ends. The CDR3 sequence: CASSVRSQPQHF. As DNA, the CDR3 is TGTGCCAGCAGCGTACGTTCTCAGCCCCAGCATTTT.

The chain uses TRBV2 and TRBJ1-3; TRBD1 matches 8 bases. The V gene end was trimmed by 6 bases and the J gene end by 5 bases; junction bases not matched to a gene: 3. The CDR3 totals 13 residues. Germline V gives CDR1 SNHLY, CDR2 FYNNEI. CDR3 sequence: CASSGTGRNTIYF. CDR3 nucleotides: TGTGCCAGCAGCGGGACAGGAAGAAACACCATATATTTT.

The CDR3 region is CAISESRNNQPQHF. As DNA, the CDR3 is TGTGCCATCAGTGAATCTAGAAACAATCAGCCCCAGCATTTT. The chain employs TRBV10-3 and TRBJ1-5; no firm D call. Germline V lookup: CDR1 ENHRY, CDR2 SYGVKD. The CDR3 is 14 amino acids. Trimming left V 3 bases short and J 3 bases short, with 9 bases between.

The chain recombines TRBV2 with TRBJ1-1; tentative D call: TRBD1 (6 bases). The germline gives CDR1 SNHLY, CDR2 FYNNEI. The V gene lost 7 bases and the J gene lost 4 bases, with 16 bases spanning the gap. This CDR3 contains 14 residues. CDR3 sequence reads: CASTQEGVTTEAFF. The CDR3 coding sequence is TGTGCCAGCACCCAAGAGGGGGTAACCACTGAAGCTTTCTTT.

This clone showed up just a few times. This chain joins TRBV14 and TRBJ1-3, with TRBD1 identical over 7 bases. The CDR3 runs 13 residues. The germline gives CDR1 SGHDN, CDR2 FVKESK. The V gene end was trimmed by 5 bases and the J gene end by 9 bases; junction bases not matched to a gene: 7. CDR3 nucleotides: TGTGCCAGCAGCGTCCTATCAGGGGGCACCATATATTTT. Protein: CASSVLSGGTIYF.

The genes are TRBV2 and TRBJ2-7; D is ambiguous. V dropped 1 base and J dropped 3 bases, with 7 bases sitting between them. This CDR3 region has 13 residues. The germline V gene encodes CDR1 SNHLY and CDR2 FYNNEI. CDR3 protein: CASSEDSFYEQYF. CDR3 coding DNA: TGTGCCAGCAGTGAAGACAGTTTCTACGAGCAGTACTTC.

Comments on this clone: Other DNA sequences within the sample encode an identical CDR3. The V call is TRBV27, the J call TRBJ1-1; D call uncertain. Trimming removed 2 bases at V and 3 bases at J, with 7 bases between. The CDR3 sequence is 13 residues long. Germline V gene lookup returns CDR1 MNHEY and CDR2 SMNVEV (reference sequence). The CDR3 here is CASSLGQYTEAFF. In DNA, the CDR3 is TGTGCCAGCAGTTTAGGCCAATACACTGAAGCTTTCTTT.